This T cell receptor beta chain was recorded in a study of blood T cell repertoires in COVID-19. With V trimmed by 3 bases and J by 3 bases, 11 bases remained unmatched. This CDR3 has 17 amino acids. CDR1 is SGHTA and CDR2 is FQGNSA in the germline V gene. Generated by immunoSEQ multiplex PCR, the TCRdb table keeps only in-frame clones and is missing some. The table lists tens of thousands of clones, under 90% of them singletons. The source is a woman aged 65 to 85 with acute or convalescent COVID-19. The J gene is TRBJ2-1, the V gene TRBV7-2, with 7 nucleotides matching TRBD1. What was sequenced was peripheral blood. The CDR3 is CASSFRPGTASYNEQFF. The CDR3 nucleotides read TGTGCCAGCAGCTTTCGCCCCGGGACAGCTAGCTACAATGAGCAGTTCTTC.